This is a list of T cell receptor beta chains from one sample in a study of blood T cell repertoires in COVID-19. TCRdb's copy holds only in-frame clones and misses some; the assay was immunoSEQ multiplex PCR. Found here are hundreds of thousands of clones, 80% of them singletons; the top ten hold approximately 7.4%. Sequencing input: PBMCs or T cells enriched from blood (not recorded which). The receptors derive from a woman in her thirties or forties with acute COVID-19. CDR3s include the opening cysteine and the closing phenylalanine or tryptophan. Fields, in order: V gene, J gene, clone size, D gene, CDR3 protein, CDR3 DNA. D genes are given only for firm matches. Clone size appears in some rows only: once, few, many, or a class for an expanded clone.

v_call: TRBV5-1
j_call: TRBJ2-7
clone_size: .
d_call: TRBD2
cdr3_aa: CASSLGVSGILSYEQYF
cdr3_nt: TGCGCCAGCAGCTTGGGGGTTAGCGGGATCCTCTCCTACGAGCAGTACTTC

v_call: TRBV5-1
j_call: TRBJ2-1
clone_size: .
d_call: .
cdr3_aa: CASSAEWSNGNEQFF
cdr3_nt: TGCGCCAGCAGCGCCGAGTGGTCTAATGGTAATGAGCAGTTCTTC

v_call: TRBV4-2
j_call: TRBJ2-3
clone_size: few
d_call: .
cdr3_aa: CASSQVGGGGTDTQYF
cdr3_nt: TGTGCCAGCAGCCAAGTGGGAGGGGGTGGCACAGATACGCAGTATTTT

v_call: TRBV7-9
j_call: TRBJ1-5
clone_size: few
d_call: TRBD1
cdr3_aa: CASSFGDRHQPQHF
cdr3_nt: TGTGCCAGCAGCTTCGGGGACAGACATCAGCCCCAGCATTTT

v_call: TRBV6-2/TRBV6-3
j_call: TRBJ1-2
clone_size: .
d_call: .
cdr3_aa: CASSYSPGSPNGYTF
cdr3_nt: TGTGCCAGCAGTTACTCCCCAGGGTCACCGAATGGCTACACCTTC

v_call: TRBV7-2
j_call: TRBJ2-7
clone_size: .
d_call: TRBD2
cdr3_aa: CASSLGVGLAIYEQYF
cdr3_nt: TGTGCCAGCAGCTTAGGGGTGGGACTAGCAATCTACGAGCAGTACTTC

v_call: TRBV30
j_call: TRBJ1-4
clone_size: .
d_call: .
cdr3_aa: CAWSEGNEKLFF
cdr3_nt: TGTGCCTGGAGTGAGGGGAATGAAAAACTGTTTTTT

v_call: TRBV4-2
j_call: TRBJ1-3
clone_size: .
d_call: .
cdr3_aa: CASSLMLSSGNTIYF
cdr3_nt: TGTGCCAGCAGCCTCATGCTTAGCTCTGGAAACACCATATATTTT

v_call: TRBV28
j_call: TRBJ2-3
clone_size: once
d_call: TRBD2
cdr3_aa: CASSSGLAGFTDTQYF
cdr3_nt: TGTGCCAGCAGTTCAGGACTAGCGGGATTCACAGATACGCAGTATTTT

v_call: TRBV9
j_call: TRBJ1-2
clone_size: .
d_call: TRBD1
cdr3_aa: CASSVGLDREGTGYTF
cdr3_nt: TGTGCCAGCAGCGTAGGGCTGGACAGGGAGGGGACTGGCTACACCTTC

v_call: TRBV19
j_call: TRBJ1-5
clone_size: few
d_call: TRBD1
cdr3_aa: CASSIPGQGVGRAQHF
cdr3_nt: TGTGCCAGTAGTATTCCTGGACAGGGGGTCGGTAGGGCCCAGCATTTT